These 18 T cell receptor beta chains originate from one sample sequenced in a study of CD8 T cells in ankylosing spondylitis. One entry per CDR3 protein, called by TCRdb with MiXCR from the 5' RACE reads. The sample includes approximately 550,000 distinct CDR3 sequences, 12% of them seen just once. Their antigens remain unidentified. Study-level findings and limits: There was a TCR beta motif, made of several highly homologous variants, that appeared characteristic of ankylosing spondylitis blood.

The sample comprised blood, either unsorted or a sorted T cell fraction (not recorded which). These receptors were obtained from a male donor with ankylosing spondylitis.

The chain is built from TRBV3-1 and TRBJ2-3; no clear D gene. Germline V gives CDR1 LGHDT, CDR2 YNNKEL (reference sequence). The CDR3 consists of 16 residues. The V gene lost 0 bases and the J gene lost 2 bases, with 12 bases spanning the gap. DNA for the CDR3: TGTGCCAGCAGCCAAGATCCCGGCTACCTCACAGATACGCAGTATTTT. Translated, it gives CASSQDPGYLTDTQYF.

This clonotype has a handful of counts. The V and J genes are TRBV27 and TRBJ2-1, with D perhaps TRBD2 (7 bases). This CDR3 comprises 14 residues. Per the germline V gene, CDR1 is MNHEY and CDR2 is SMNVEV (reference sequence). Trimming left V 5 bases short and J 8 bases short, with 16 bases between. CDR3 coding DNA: TGTGCCAGCAGTGACAGTCCGGGGGGCCATGAGCAGTTCTTC. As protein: CASSDSPGGHEQFF.

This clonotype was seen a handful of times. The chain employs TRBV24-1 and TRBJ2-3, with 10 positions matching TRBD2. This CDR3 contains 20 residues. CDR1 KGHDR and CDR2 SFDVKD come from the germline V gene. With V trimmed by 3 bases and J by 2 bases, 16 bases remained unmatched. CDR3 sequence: CATSDPGFGTSGKHTDTQYF. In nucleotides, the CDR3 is TGTGCCACCAGTGATCCGGGGTTTGGAACTAGCGGGAAACACACAGATACGCAGTATTTT.

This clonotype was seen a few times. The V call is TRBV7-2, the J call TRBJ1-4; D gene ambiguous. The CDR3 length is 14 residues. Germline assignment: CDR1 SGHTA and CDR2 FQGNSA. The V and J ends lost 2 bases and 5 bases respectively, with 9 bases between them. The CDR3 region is CASSLTSGNEKLFF. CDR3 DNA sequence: TGTGCCAGCAGCTTAACCAGCGGAAATGAAAAACTGTTTTTT.

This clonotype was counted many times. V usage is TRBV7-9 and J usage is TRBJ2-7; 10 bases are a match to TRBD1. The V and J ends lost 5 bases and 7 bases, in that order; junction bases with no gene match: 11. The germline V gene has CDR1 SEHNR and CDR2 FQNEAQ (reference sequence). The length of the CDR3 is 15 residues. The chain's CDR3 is CASSRGGTGDREQYV. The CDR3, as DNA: TGTGCCAGCAGCCGAGGAGGGACAGGGGATAGGGAGCAGTACGTC.

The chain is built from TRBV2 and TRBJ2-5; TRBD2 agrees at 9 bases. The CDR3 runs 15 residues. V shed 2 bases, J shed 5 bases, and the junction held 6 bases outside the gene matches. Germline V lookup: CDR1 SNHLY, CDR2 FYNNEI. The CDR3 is CASSERREGQETQYF. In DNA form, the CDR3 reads TGTGCCAGCAGTGAAAGGCGGGAGGGCCAGGAGACCCAGTACTTC.

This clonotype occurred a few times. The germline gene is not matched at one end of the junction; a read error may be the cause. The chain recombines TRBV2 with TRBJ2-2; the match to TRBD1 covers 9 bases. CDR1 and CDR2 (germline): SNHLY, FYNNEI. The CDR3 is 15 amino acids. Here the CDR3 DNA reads TGTGCCAGCAGTCCACAGGGGGCGAACGCCGGGGAGCTGTTTTTT. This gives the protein CASSPQGANAGELFF.

The CDR3 is CASSPGTSGSLADTQYF. CDR3 DNA sequence: TGCGCCAGCAGCCCCGGGACTAGCGGGAGCCTGGCAGATACGCAGTATTTT. V usage is TRBV5-1 and J usage is TRBJ2-3, with TRBD2 identical over 14 bases. CDR1 SGHRS and CDR2 YFSETQ come from the germline V gene. Trimming at V came to 4 bases and at J to 4 bases, leaving 8 bases not matched to a gene. This CDR3 contains 17 residues. Full variable domain (outside the CDR3, taken from reference TRBV5-1 and TRBJ2-3): KAGVTQTPRYLIKTRGQQVTLSCSPISGHRSVSWYQQTPGQGLQFLFEYFSETQRNKGNFPGRFSGRQFSNSRSEMNVSTLELGDSALYLCASSPGTSGSLADTQYFGPGTRLTVL.

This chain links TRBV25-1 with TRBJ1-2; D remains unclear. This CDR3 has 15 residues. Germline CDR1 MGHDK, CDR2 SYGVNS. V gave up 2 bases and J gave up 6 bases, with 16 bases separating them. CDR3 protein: CASSEPSKVPNGYTF. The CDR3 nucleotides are TGTGCCAGCAGTGAACCATCTAAAGTTCCAAATGGCTACACCTTC.

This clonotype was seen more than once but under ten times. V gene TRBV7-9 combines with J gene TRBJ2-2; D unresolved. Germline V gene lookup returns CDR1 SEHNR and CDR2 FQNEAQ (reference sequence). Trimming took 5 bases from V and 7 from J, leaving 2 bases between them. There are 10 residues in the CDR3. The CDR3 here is CASSDGELFF. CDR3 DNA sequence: TGTGCCAGCAGCGACGGGGAGCTGTTTTTT.

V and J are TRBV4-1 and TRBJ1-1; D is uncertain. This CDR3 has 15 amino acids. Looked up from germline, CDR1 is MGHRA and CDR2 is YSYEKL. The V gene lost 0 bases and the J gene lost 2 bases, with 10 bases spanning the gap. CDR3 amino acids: CASSQDERFNTEAFF. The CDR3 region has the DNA TGCGCCAGCAGCCAAGACGAGAGATTCAACACTGAAGCTTTCTTT.

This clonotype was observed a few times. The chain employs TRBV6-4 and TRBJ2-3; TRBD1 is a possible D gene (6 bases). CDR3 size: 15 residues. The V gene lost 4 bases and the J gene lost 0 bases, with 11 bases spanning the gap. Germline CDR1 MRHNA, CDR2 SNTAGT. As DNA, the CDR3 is TGTGCCAGCAGTGTCGACAGGACGAGCACAGATACGCAGTATTTT. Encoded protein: CASSVDRTSTDTQYF.

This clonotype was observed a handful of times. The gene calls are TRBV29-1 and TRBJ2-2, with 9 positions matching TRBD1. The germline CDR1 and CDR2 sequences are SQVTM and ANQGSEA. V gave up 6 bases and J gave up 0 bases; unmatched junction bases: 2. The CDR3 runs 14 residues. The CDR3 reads CSVRTGANTGELFF. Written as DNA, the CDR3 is TGCAGCGTCCGGACAGGGGCGAACACCGGGGAGCTGTTTTTT.

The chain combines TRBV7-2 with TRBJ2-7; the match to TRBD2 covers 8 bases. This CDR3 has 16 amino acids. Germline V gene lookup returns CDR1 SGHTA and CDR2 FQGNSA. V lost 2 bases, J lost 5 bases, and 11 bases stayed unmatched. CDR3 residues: CASSLRWVAGLNEQYF. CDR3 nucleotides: TGTGCCAGCAGCTTACGGTGGGTAGCGGGACTGAACGAGCAGTACTTC.

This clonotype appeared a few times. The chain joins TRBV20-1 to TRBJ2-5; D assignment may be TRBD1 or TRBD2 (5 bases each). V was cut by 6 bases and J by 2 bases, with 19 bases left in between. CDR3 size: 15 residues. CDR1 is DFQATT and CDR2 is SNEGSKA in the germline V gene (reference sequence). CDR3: CSAPPDGTLQETQYF. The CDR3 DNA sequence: TGCAGTGCCCCGCCGGACGGGACCTTACAAGAGACCCAGTACTTC.

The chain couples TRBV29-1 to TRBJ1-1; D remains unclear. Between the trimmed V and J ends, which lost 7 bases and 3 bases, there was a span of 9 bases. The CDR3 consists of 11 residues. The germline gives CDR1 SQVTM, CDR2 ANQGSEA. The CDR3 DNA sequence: TGCAGCGCTCGCCGGGACACTGAAGCTTTCTTT. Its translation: CSARRDTEAFF. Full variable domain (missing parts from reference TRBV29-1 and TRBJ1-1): SAVISQKPSRDICQRGTSLTIQCQVDSQVTMMFWYRQQPGQSLTLIATANQGSEATYESGFVIDKFPISRPNLTFSTLTVSNMSPEDSSIYLCSARRDTEAFFGQGTRLTVV.

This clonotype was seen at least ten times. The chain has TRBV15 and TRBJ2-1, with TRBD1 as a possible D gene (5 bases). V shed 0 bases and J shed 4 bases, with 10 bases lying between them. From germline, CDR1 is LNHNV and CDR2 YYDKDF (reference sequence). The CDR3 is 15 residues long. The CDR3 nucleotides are TGTGCCACCAGCAGAGATTTGGACAAGTACAATGAGCAGTTCTTC. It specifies CATSRDLDKYNEQFF.

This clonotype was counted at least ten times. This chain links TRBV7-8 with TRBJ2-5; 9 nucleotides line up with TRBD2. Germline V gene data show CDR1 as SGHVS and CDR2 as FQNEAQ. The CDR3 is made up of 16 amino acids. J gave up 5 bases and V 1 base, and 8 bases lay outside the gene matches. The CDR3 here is CASSLVVAGVMETQYF. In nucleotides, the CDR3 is TGTGCCAGCAGCTTAGTCGTAGCGGGAGTGATGGAGACCCAGTACTTC. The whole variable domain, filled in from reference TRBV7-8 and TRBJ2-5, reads GAGVSQSPRYKVAKRGQDVALRCDPISGHVSLFWYQQALGQGPEFLTYFQNEAQLDKSGLPSDRFFAERPEGSVSTLKIQRTQQEDSAVYLCASSLVVAGVMETQYFGPGTRLLVL.